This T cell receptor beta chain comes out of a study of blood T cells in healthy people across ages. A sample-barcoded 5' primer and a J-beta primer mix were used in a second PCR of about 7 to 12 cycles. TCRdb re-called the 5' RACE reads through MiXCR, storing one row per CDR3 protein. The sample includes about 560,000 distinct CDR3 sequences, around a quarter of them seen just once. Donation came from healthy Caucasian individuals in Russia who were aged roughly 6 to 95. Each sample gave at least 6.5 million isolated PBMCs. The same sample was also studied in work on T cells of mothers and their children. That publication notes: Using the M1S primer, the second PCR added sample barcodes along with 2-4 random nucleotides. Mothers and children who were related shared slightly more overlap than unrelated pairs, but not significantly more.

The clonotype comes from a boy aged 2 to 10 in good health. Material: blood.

The CDR3 region has the DNA TGTGCCAGCAGTGAGACATCCAAGCAGTTCTTC. It is translated as CASSETSKQFF. The V and J genes are TRBV2 and TRBJ2-1; D gene ambiguous. Germline values: CDR1 SNHLY, CDR2 FYNNEI. The CDR3 is 11 amino acids. Trimming took 3 bases from V and 11 from J, leaving 8 bases between them.